Sequencing of this TCR beta chain was carried out in a study of vaccination effects on CD4 cells after COVID-19. Clones were sequenced by immunoSEQ multiplex PCR, and TCRdb holds only the in-frame ones, with some missing. The table has approximately 74,000 clones, approximately 74% seen once. On this clone: Antigen unknown.

V lost 2 bases to trimming and J lost 4 bases; unmatched junction nucleotides: 7. The V gene's germline CDR1 is MNHEY and CDR2 SVGAGI. The CDR3 is 16 residues long. Under the ViraFEST assay, PBMC were stimulated with viral peptide pools so that antigen-specific CD4+ T cells expanded. Sequencing was performed afterwards. Researchers isolated CD4+ T cells once around 11 days of culture had elapsed. Prior SARS-CoV-2 infection was absent in the vaccine recipients, as shown by negative nucleocapsid antibodies. This sequence joins TRBV6-5 and TRBJ1-4; 7 positions match TRBD1. The sequence came from a human donor who received a COVID-19 vaccine. Here the sequenced sample was CD4+ T cells from PBMCs cultured with HCoV-NL63 spike peptides, taken before COVID-19 vaccination. The CDR3 DNA follows: TGTGCCAGCAGTTACGAGGCGGGACAGAATAATGAAAAACTGTTTTTT. The encoded protein is CASSYEAGQNNEKLFF.